Presented here are 28 T cell receptor beta chains from one specimen sequenced in a study of T cell repertoires in aging, cancer and after chemotherapy. Amplification of TCR beta used genomic DNA extracted from peripheral blood. Multiplex touch-down PCR with TRB-A/B primers amplified rearranged V-D-J TRB sequences. TCRdb called the multiplex PCR reads again in MiXCR, with one record for every CDR3 protein. The sample carries more than 2,500 distinct CDR3 sequences, roughly 26% recorded once. The sample was blood. Source of these receptors: a human donor with a solid tumor.

This clonotype was counted a few times. This chain joins TRBV7-9 and TRBJ1-4, with 8 bases identical to TRBD1. Germline CDR1 and CDR2: SEHNR and FQNEAQ (reference sequence). With 3 bases clipped from V and 7 bases from J, the junction kept 4 bases outside the gene matches. This CDR3 region has 14 residues. This CDR3 is CASSLSGTGEKLFF. Written as DNA, the CDR3 is TGTGCCAGCAGCTTGTCCGGGACAGGTGAAAAACTGTTTTTT.

This clonotype has just a few counts. The chain combines TRBV12-3 or TRBV12-4 with TRBJ2-3, with D unresolved. The CDR3 extends over 13 amino acids. V was shortened by 6 bases and J by 1 base, with 8 bases between the two germline ends. The DNA for the CDR3 is TGTGCCAGCAGGATGACTGGCACAGATACGCAGTATTTT. This sequence encodes CASRMTGTDTQYF.

The rearrangement uses TRBV27 and TRBJ1-1; TRBD1 matches at 7 bases. The junction had 4 bases not matched to a gene; V was cut back by 6 bases and J by 0 bases. Germline V lookup: CDR1 MNHEY, CDR2 SMNVEV (reference sequence). CDR3 length: 14 residues. CDR3: CASSPGTVNTEAFF. The CDR3 nucleotides read TGTGCCAGCAGCCCCGGGACAGTGAACACTGAAGCTTTCTTT.

The sample holds a few counts of this clonotype. This chain joins TRBV11-2 and TRBJ2-1; the D is unclear. V dropped 0 bases and J dropped 0 bases, with 6 bases sitting between them. The germline V gene has CDR1 SGHAT and CDR2 FQNNGV. The CDR3 is 15 residues long. The DNA for the CDR3 is TGTGCCAGCAGCTTAGAGCTGAACTCCTACAATGAGCAGTTCTTC. It specifies CASSLELNSYNEQFF.

This clonotype is large (0.1 to 1%) in the sample. Here the CDR3 reads CAWMDRGPGYTF. CDR3 sequence (DNA): TGTGCCTGGATGGACAGGGGGCCTGGCTACACCTTC. The V and J genes are TRBV30 and TRBJ1-2; the match to TRBD1 covers 11 bases. This CDR3 is built from 12 residues. V gave up 4 bases and J gave up 7 bases; unmatched junction bases: 2. Per germline, CDR1 GTSNPN and CDR2 SVGIG (reference sequence).

V and J are TRBV7-3 and TRBJ1-3; 10 positions agree with TRBD1. CDR1 and CDR2 from the germline V gene are SGHTA and FQGTGA. V was clipped by 4 bases and J by 0 bases; unmatched bases: 3. There are 16 residues in the CDR3. In nucleotides, the CDR3 is TGTGCCAGCAGCTGGGACAGGGGTCTCTCTGGAAACACCATATATTTT. Translation: CASSWDRGLSGNTIYF.

This clonotype has just a few counts. The rearrangement links TRBV20-1 to TRBJ2-2; weak D call: TRBD1 (5 bases). The CDR3 runs to 15 residues. Germline CDR1 reads DFQATT; CDR2 reads SNEGSKA (reference sequence). The V gene lost 2 bases and the J gene lost 3 bases, with 13 bases spanning the gap. CDR3 sequence (DNA): TGCAGTGCTAGACTGGGGCTATCCGACACCGGGGAGCTGTTTTTT. It yields the protein CSARLGLSDTGELFF.

By share, this clonotype ranks as medium-sized. The genes are TRBV7-2 and TRBJ1-1; 8 bases align to TRBD1. This CDR3 is built from 15 residues. Germline V lookup: CDR1 SGHTA, CDR2 FQGNSA. J gave up 4 bases and V 1 base, and 5 bases lay outside the gene matches. The CDR3 protein is CASSLESDRATEAFF. In DNA form, the CDR3 reads TGTGCCAGCAGCTTAGAATCGGACAGGGCCACTGAAGCTTTCTTT.

This clonotype qualifies as medium-sized (0.01 to 0.1%). The chain has TRBV7-6 and TRBJ2-7, with TRBD1 identical over 10 bases. CDR1 is SGHVS and CDR2 is FNYEAQ in the germline V gene. V lost 5 bases, J lost 6 bases, and 22 bases stayed unmatched. CDR3 length equals 19 residues. The CDR3 spells CASSRAGTGDLLRGGEQYF. The CDR3 DNA reads TGTGCCAGCAGCCGAGCCGGGACAGGGGACCTTTTGAGGGGCGGCGAGCAGTACTTC.

Comment on this clonotype: A much larger clone sits a single nucleotide away, making a read error possible. The conserved closing phenylalanine or tryptophan is absent in this CDR3, likely reflecting a read error. The chain uses TRBV6-5 and TRBJ2-1; D may correspond to TRBD1 or TRBD2 (6 bases each). V lost 1 base, J lost 6 bases, and 10 bases lay in between. Germline CDR1 reads MNHEY; CDR2 reads SVGAGI. The CDR3 loop spans 14 amino acids. The CDR3 DNA reads as TGTGCCAGCAGTTACTATGGAGGGGGCAATGAGCAGTTCTTA. The encoded protein is CASSYYGGGNEQFL.

The V call is TRBV18, the J call TRBJ1-4; maybe TRBD1 (5 bases). CDR1 is KGHSH and CDR2 is LQKENI in the germline V gene. The CDR3 extends over 13 amino acids. V shed 3 bases and J shed 7 bases, with 9 bases lying between them. The CDR3 DNA is TGTGCCAGCTCACCTGGGCAGGGTGAAAAACTGTTTTTT. This translates into CASSPGQGEKLFF. Supplemented by reference TRBV18 and TRBJ1-4, the full variable domain reads NAGVMQNPRHLVRRRGQEARLRCSPMKGHSHVYWYRQLPEEGLKFMVYLQKENIIDESGMPKERFSAEFPKEGPSILRIQQVVRGDSAAYFCASSPGQGEKLFFGSGTQLSVL.

This clonotype was counted once. This may arise from a read error, as a much more abundant clone is one base away. V is TRBV29-1 and J is TRBJ2-2, with 12 bases fitting TRBD2. The CDR3 has 16 residues. Germline loops: CDR1 SQVTM, CDR2 ANQGSEA. The CDR3 here is CSVPTSGGSHTGELYF. The CDR3, as DNA: TGCAGCGTTCCTACTAGCGGGGGGTCCCACACCGGGGAGCTGTATTTT.

In its sample, this clonotype was seen a few times. V and J are TRBV10-1 and TRBJ2-3, with 10 positions matching TRBD2. Per the germline V gene, CDR1 is WNHNN and CDR2 is SYGVQD (reference sequence). V gave up 5 bases and J gave up 1 base; unmatched junction bases: 3. The CDR3 contains 15 residues. CDR3 DNA: TGCGCCAGCAGTACCGGGACTAGCGGCACAGATACGCAGTATTTT. This sequence encodes CASSTGTSGTDTQYF.

V gene TRBV15 combines with J gene TRBJ1-1; 8 nucleotides align to TRBD1. Losses at the gene ends were 0 bases for V and 10 bases for J; bases not matched to a gene: 4. This CDR3 has 13 residues. CDR1 LNHNV and CDR2 YYDKDF come from the germline V gene (reference sequence). CDR3 sequence reads: CATSRDFTGGAFF. The CDR3 region has the DNA TGTGCCACCAGCAGAGATTTTACAGGGGGAGCTTTCTTT.

The chain joins TRBV4-3 to TRBJ2-6, with D possibly TRBD2 on 5 matching bases. V dropped 0 bases and J dropped 6 bases, with 12 bases sitting between them. CDR1 is LGHNA and CDR2 is YSLEER in the germline V gene. The CDR3 totals 16 residues. Here the CDR3 DNA reads TGCGCCAGCAGCCAAGAGGCGGAAGGACTGGCCAACGTCCTGACTTTC. It codes for CASSQEAEGLANVLTF.

The chain carries TRBV12-3 or TRBV12-4 and TRBJ1-5, with TRBD1 matching 7 bases. This CDR3 comprises 15 residues. Trimming at V came to 8 bases and at J to 3 bases, leaving 10 bases not matched to a gene. CDR3 DNA: TGTGCCAGCGTCGATGGGACAGCTTACAATCAGCCCCAGCATTTT. This gives the protein CASVDGTAYNQPQHF.

Regarding this clonotype: A read error may be the cause here, since a much bigger clone is one base away. The gene calls are TRBV7-2 and TRBJ2-1; D gene uncertain. CDR1 and CDR2 (germline): SGHTA, FQGNSA. The CDR3 length is 14 residues. Here the CDR3 DNA reads TGTGCCAGCAGTCGCTCCCGCTCCTACAATAAGCAGTTCTTC. It is translated as CASSRSRSYNKQFF. Full variable domain (remainder filled in from reference TRBV7-2 and TRBJ2-1): GAGVSQSPSNKVTEKGKDVELRCDPISGHTALYWYRQSLGQGLEFLIYFQGNSAPDKSGLPSDRFSAERTGGSVSTLTIQRTQQEDSAVYLCASSRSRSYNKQFFGPGTRLTVL.

The sample holds a few counts of this clonotype. The chain carries TRBV5-1 and TRBJ1-2, with D perhaps matching TRBD1 (5 bases). V lost 4 bases to trimming and J lost 4 bases, with 14 bases between them. This CDR3 has 14 amino acids. Germline V gene data show CDR1 as SGHRS and CDR2 as YFSETQ. DNA of the CDR3: TGCGCCAGCAGCCCGGGGCGGGGCAGCTATGGCTACACCTTC. Its translation is CASSPGRGSYGYTF.

This clonotype was counted once. The J gene is TRBJ1-5, the V gene TRBV7-9, with D unresolved. Trimming took 9 bases from V and 4 from J, leaving 10 bases between them. This CDR3 contains 12 residues. Germline V CDR1 and CDR2: SEHNR, FQNEAQ (reference sequence). The CDR3 sequence is CARSLLNQPQHF. In DNA form, the CDR3 reads TGTGCCAGAAGCCTTCTAAATCAGCCCCAGCATTTT.

By share, this clonotype ranks as large. This chain connects TRBV29-1 to TRBJ2-1; TRBD2 matches at 11 bases. Per germline, CDR1 SQVTM and CDR2 ANQGSEA. The CDR3 has 14 amino acids. V trimming: 7 bases; J trimming: 9 bases; junction bases outside the gene matches: 11. The CDR3 protein is CSAVTILAGVEQFF. As DNA, the CDR3 is TGCAGCGCCGTGACGATACTAGCGGGAGTTGAGCAGTTCTTC.

The chain is built from TRBV12-3 or TRBV12-4 and TRBJ1-6; tentatively, D is TRBD1 (6 bases). This CDR3 has 15 residues. V was trimmed by 2 bases and J by 6 bases, leaving 11 bases between them. The CDR3 spells CASSLRDTANSPLHF. The CDR3 DNA reads TGTGCCAGCAGTTTAAGGGACACGGCTAATTCACCCCTCCACTTT.

The CDR3 bases are TGTGCCAGCAGCGCGGCCAACACAGATACGCAGTATTTT. Encoded protein: CASSAANTDTQYF. The rearrangement links TRBV5-6 to TRBJ2-3; D not resolved. Germline V gives CDR1 SGHDT, CDR2 YYEEEE. V was trimmed by 4 bases and J by 2 bases, leaving 8 bases between them. This CDR3 is built from 13 residues. The full variable domain, with the rest looked up from reference TRBV5-6 and TRBJ2-3, is DAGVTQSPTHLIKTRGQQVTLRCSPKSGHDTVSWYQQALGQGPQFIFQYYEEEERQRGNFPDRFSGHQFPNYSSELNVNALLLGDSALYLCASSAANTDTQYFGPGTRLTVL.

This clonotype is medium-sized. The gene calls are TRBV30 and TRBJ2-3; D ambiguous. CDR1 and CDR2 (germline): GTSNPN, SVGIG (reference sequence). The CDR3 totals 13 residues. Trimming took off 2 bases at V and 5 bases at J, with 11 bases between the two ends. The CDR3 loop reads CAWSSNRRDTQYF. CDR3 DNA sequence: TGTGCCTGGAGTTCTAATCGACGAGATACGCAGTATTTT.

Regarding this clonotype: The junction does not match germline at one end; this may be a read error. The chain has TRBV11-2 and TRBJ2-5; D gene uncertain. Germline CDR1 is SGHAT and CDR2 is FQNNGV. The CDR3 is made up of 13 amino acids. The CDR3 DNA follows: TGCGCCAGCAGCCGATCGCCGGCGGAGACCCAGTACTTC. Translating it yields CASSRSPAETQYF.

This chain connects TRBV20-1 to TRBJ2-7; the D is unclear. The CDR3 runs 11 residues. Trimming stripped 3 bases from V and 9 bases from J, with 12 bases between. CDR1 and CDR2 from the germline V gene are DFQATT and SNEGSKA (reference sequence). DNA of the CDR3: TGCAGTGCTAGGGAGACACAGTTGCAGTACTTC. Protein sequence: CSARETQLQYF.

This sequence joins TRBV5-8 and TRBJ1-4; maybe TRBD1 (5 bases). The CDR3 consists of 16 residues. Trimming took 2 bases from V and 3 from J, leaving 14 bases between them. Per germline, CDR1 SGHTS and CDR2 YDEGEE. The CDR3 is CASSFRGTGANEKLFF. The CDR3 DNA sequence: TGTGCCAGCAGCTTTCGCGGGACCGGGGCTAATGAAAAACTGTTTTTT.

In this sample, this clonotype turned up a few times. The chain is built from TRBV24-1 and TRBJ2-1; D possibly corresponds to TRBD1 (6 bases). V was cut by 4 bases and J by 2 bases, with 11 bases left in between. The CDR3 consists of 15 residues. Germline lookup yields CDR1 KGHDR and CDR2 SFDVKD. The CDR3 spells CATSDLTGTYNEQFF. CDR3 sequence (DNA): TGTGCCACCAGTGACCTGACAGGAACCTACAATGAGCAGTTCTTC.

The chain employs TRBV5-6 and TRBJ2-7; D may be TRBD1 (6 bases). The CDR3 has 14 residues. Germline assignment: CDR1 SGHDT and CDR2 YYEEEE. Trimming cost V 4 bases and J 5 bases, with 16 bases left between them. The CDR3 is CASSPDRTRHEQYF. The CDR3 nucleotides read TGTGCCAGCAGCCCAGACAGGACCCGCCACGAGCAGTACTTC. Variable domain in full (rest from reference TRBV5-6 and TRBJ2-7): DAGVTQSPTHLIKTRGQQVTLRCSPKSGHDTVSWYQQALGQGPQFIFQYYEEEERQRGNFPDRFSGHQFPNYSSELNVNALLLGDSALYLCASSPDRTRHEQYFGPGTRLTVT.